The rows below give T cell receptor beta chains drawn from one sample of a study of T cell responses to AZD1222 COVID-19 vaccine. Produced via immunoSEQ multiplex PCR; TCRdb's table is partial and in-frame only. The sample lists under 200,000 clones; around 89% were seen once. This specimen consisted of peripheral blood, obtained 28 days after the second AZD1222 dose. All receptors come from an adult who received the AZD1222 COVID-19 vaccine. The CDR3 runs from the conserved cysteine through the conserved F or W. Fields, in order: V gene, J gene, clone size, D gene, CDR3 protein, CDR3 DNA. The D gene is left open where the match is weak. A row's size may be missing; if present it is once, few, many or a size class.

V: TRBV4-3
J: TRBJ2-3
size: .
D: .
CDR3: CASSQDLAARTDTQYF
DNA: TGCGCCAGCAGCCAAGATTTGGCGGCAAGAACAGATACGCAGTATTTT

V: TRBV7-2
J: TRBJ2-7
size: .
D: TRBD2
CDR3: CASSSQGAGGGYEQYF
DNA: TGTGCCAGCAGCTCCCAGGGAGCGGGAGGAGGCTACGAGCAGTACTTC

V: TRBV5-1
J: TRBJ2-5
size: .
D: TRBD1
CDR3: CASSSSPDRGGQETQYF
DNA: TGCGCCAGCAGTTCTTCCCCGGACAGGGGAGGCCAAGAGACCCAGTACTTC

V: TRBV7-2
J: TRBJ2-3
size: .
D: TRBD2
CDR3: CASSLERFAGVGTDTQYF
DNA: TGTGCCAGCAGCTTAGAGCGCTTTGCGGGAGTGGGGACAGATACGCAGTATTTT

V: TRBV30
J: TRBJ1-3
size: .
D: .
CDR3: CAWNKRGGSSGNTIYF
DNA: TGTGCCTGGAACAAAAGGGGGGGAAGCTCTGGAAACACCATATATTTT

V: TRBV6-6
J: TRBJ2-1
size: .
D: TRBD2
CDR3: CASTTSGSGEQFF
DNA: TGTGCCAGCACGACTAGCGGGAGTGGGGAGCAGTTCTTC

V: TRBV19
J: TRBJ2-7
size: .
D: TRBD2
CDR3: CASSIAGGRYEQYF
DNA: TGTGCCAGTAGTATAGCGGGAGGGCGCTACGAGCAGTACTTC

V: TRBV19
J: TRBJ1-1
size: once
D: .
CDR3: CASSIGRLGNTEAFF
DNA: TGTGCCAGTAGTATCGGGCGTTTGGGGAACACTGAAGCTTTCTTT

V: TRBV7-2
J: TRBJ2-7
size: .
D: .
CDR3: CASSLGGWDEQYF
DNA: TGTGCCAGCAGCTTAGGAGGATGGGACGAGCAGTACTTC

V: TRBV28
J: TRBJ1-2
size: .
D: .
CDR3: CASTTPVVYGYTF
DNA: TGTGCCAGCACCACACCCGTTGTGTATGGCTACACCTTC

V: TRBV28
J: TRBJ2-7
size: .
D: .
CDR3: CASSSLLRLSGYEQYF
DNA: TGTGCCAGCAGCTCCCTTTTAAGGCTCAGCGGGTACGAGCAGTACTTC

V: TRBV28
J: TRBJ1-2
size: .
D: .
CDR3: CASSSPQGSFTNYGYTF
DNA: TGTGCCAGCAGTTCCCCCCAGGGCAGCTTCACTAACTATGGCTACACCTTC

V: TRBV6-2/TRBV6-3
J: TRBJ2-7
size: .
D: TRBD2
CDR3: CASSYSGLPAFEQYF
DNA: TGTGCCAGCAGTTATTCGGGACTACCAGCCTTCGAGCAGTACTTC

V: TRBV3-1/TRBV3-2
J: TRBJ2-7
size: .
D: .
CDR3: CASSQDGLLAEQYF
DNA: TGTGCCAGCAGCCAAGACGGCCTGTTGGCCGAGCAGTACTTC

V: TRBV9
J: TRBJ2-5
size: .
D: TRBD2
CDR3: CASSTGLAGARETQYF
DNA: TGTGCCAGCAGCACCGGACTAGCGGGAGCTAGGGAGACCCAGTACTTC

V: TRBV24-1
J: TRBJ2-3
size: .
D: .
CDR3: CATAQGYTDTQYF
DNA: TGTGCCACCGCGCAAGGGTACACAGATACGCAGTATTTT

V: TRBV27
J: TRBJ2-1
size: once
D: .
CDR3: CATRGAWGFNEQFF
DNA: TGTGCCACCCGAGGGGCATGGGGTTTCAATGAGCAGTTCTTC

V: TRBV9
J: TRBJ2-7
size: .
D: .
CDR3: CASSVGQGWGDEQYF
DNA: TGTGCCAGCAGCGTAGGGCAGGGGTGGGGCGACGAGCAGTACTTC

V: TRBV27
J: TRBJ1-1
size: .
D: TRBD1
CDR3: CASSFLRTGGNTEAFF
DNA: TGTGCCAGCAGTTTCCTACGGACAGGGGGGAACACTGAAGCTTTCTTT

V: TRBV28
J: TRBJ2-5
size: .
D: .
CDR3: CASSRSYGSEETQYF
DNA: TGTGCCAGCAGTCGGTCGTACGGGAGTGAGGAGACCCAGTACTTC

V: TRBV7-9
J: TRBJ1-3
size: .
D: .
CDR3: CASSSTLAGNTIYF
DNA: TGTGCCAGCAGCTCGACGTTGGCTGGAAACACCATATATTTT

V: TRBV6-5
J: TRBJ2-1
size: .
D: TRBD2
CDR3: CASGRAGNEQFF
DNA: TGTGCCAGCGGGAGGGCGGGCAATGAGCAGTTCTTC

V: TRBV28
J: TRBJ2-5
size: .
D: .
CDR3: CASSSGMETQYF
DNA: TGTGCCAGCAGTTCCGGGATGGAGACCCAGTACTTC

V: TRBV11-2
J: TRBJ2-7
size: .
D: TRBD1
CDR3: CASSAVQGAYEQYF
DNA: TGTGCCAGCAGCGCAGTCCAGGGGGCTTACGAGCAGTACTTC

V: TRBV7-8
J: TRBJ2-7
size: .
D: TRBD1
CDR3: CASSLAQGEAYEQYF
DNA: TGTGCCAGCAGCTTAGCGCAGGGGGAAGCCTACGAGCAGTACTTC

V: TRBV29-1
J: TRBJ1-1
size: .
D: .
CDR3: CSVGKTGSTEAFF
DNA: TGCAGCGTCGGAAAAACGGGGTCTACTGAAGCTTTCTTT

V: TRBV18
J: TRBJ2-5
size: .
D: .
CDR3: CASSPGTQETQYF
DNA: TGTGCCAGCTCACCAGGGACACAAGAGACCCAGTACTTC

V: TRBV6-2/TRBV6-3
J: TRBJ1-5
size: .
D: .
CDR3: CASSYSAGTSNQPQHF
DNA: TGTGCCAGCAGTTATTCTGCAGGGACGAGCAATCAGCCCCAGCATTTT

V: TRBV28
J: TRBJ2-7
size: few
D: TRBD2
CDR3: CASSGRLAGGPRGEQYF
DNA: TGTGCCAGCAGTGGGAGACTAGCGGGAGGGCCTAGGGGCGAGCAGTACTTC

V: TRBV5-6
J: TRBJ2-7
size: .
D: TRBD2
CDR3: CASSLAGGFF
DNA: TGTGCCAGCAGCTTGGCGGGGGGGTTCTTC

V: TRBV7-9
J: TRBJ2-5
size: .
D: .
CDR3: CASSLSGLQETQYF
DNA: TGTGCCAGCAGCTTAAGCGGCTTACAAGAGACCCAGTACTTC

V: TRBV5-1
J: TRBJ2-7
size: .
D: TRBD1
CDR3: CASSDLSSGQNYEQYF
DNA: TGCGCCAGCTCCGATCTATCTTCGGGACAGAACTACGAGCAGTACTTC

V: TRBV18
J: TRBJ2-1
size: .
D: .
CDR3: CASSPPGGTYNEQFF
DNA: TGTGCCAGCTCACCACCGGGCGGGACCTACAATGAGCAGTTCTTC

V: TRBV13
J: TRBJ1-1
size: .
D: .
CDR3: CASSFPPRPNTEAFF
DNA: TGTGCCAGCAGCTTCCCCCCCAGACCCAACACTGAAGCTTTCTTT

V: TRBV28
J: TRBJ1-3
size: .
D: .
CDR3: CASSFSPGNTIYF
DNA: TGTGCCAGCAGTTTTTCGCCGGGAAACACCATATATTTT

V: TRBV6-5
J: TRBJ2-2
size: .
D: TRBD2
CDR3: CASSLGGGTGELFF
DNA: TGTGCCAGCAGTCTCGGCGGGGGCACCGGGGAGCTGTTTTTT

V: TRBV28
J: TRBJ2-6
size: .
D: .
CDR3: CASSTPLRNSGANVLTF
DNA: TGTGCCAGCAGCACCCCACTAAGAAACTCTGGGGCCAACGTCCTGACTTTC

V: TRBV28
J: TRBJ2-5
size: .
D: TRBD2
CDR3: CASSSPTSGLETQYF
DNA: TGTGCCAGCAGTTCTCCGACTAGCGGGCTCGAGACCCAGTACTTC

V: TRBV6-5
J: TRBJ2-1
size: .
D: .
CDR3: CASSPHETHNEQFF
DNA: TGTGCCAGCAGCCCACACGAGACCCACAATGAGCAGTTCTTC

V: TRBV11-3
J: TRBJ2-3
size: .
D: .
CDR3: CASSLDRTFFRESWVNPDTQYF
DNA: TGTGCCAGCAGCTTAGATAGGACCTTCTTCCGGGAGTCTTGGGTCAACCCAGATACGCAGTATTTT

V: TRBV5-4
J: TRBJ2-2
size: once
D: TRBD2
CDR3: CASSSAGVRTGELFF
DNA: TGTGCCAGCAGCTCAGCGGGAGTGCGCACCGGGGAGCTGTTTTTT

V: TRBV4-3
J: TRBJ2-2
size: .
D: .
CDR3: CASSRTPNTGELFF
DNA: TGCGCCAGCAGCCGGACTCCGAACACCGGGGAGCTGTTTTTT